Each of the 4 T cell receptor beta chains below was sequenced from the same sample in a study of blood T cell repertoires in COVID-19. Profiling relied on immunoSEQ multiplex PCR, and the TCRdb table lists in-frame clones only, not all of them. Among under 350,000 clones listed, around 82% were seen once. Sequences were obtained from peripheral blood. These receptors were collected from a woman aged 45 to 65 who had recovered from COVID-19.

The chain is built from TRBV25-1 and TRBJ2-3; 7 bases match TRBD1. The V and J ends lost 5 bases and 3 bases, in that order; junction bases with no gene match: 8. This CDR3 is built from 15 residues. Germline loops: CDR1 MGHDK, CDR2 SYGVNS. In DNA form, the CDR3 reads TGTGCCAGCAGTAACAGGGGTTGGGGTACAGATACGCAGTATTTT. Protein sequence: CASSNRGWGTDTQYF.

The V and J genes are TRBV27 and TRBJ1-4; 8 nucleotides line up with TRBD1. V shed 6 bases, J shed 5 bases, and the junction held 5 bases outside the gene matches. CDR1 MNHEY and CDR2 SMNVEV come from the germline V gene (reference sequence). The CDR3 consists of 14 residues. The CDR3 sequence is CASSVDRENEKLFF. The CDR3 DNA follows: TGTGCCAGCAGCGTGGACAGGGAAAATGAAAAACTGTTTTTT.

A few counts support this clone. This sequence joins TRBV9 and TRBJ2-7, with 8 bases matching TRBD2. Germline loops: CDR1 SGDLS, CDR2 YYNGEE. Trimming took 2 bases from V and 3 from J; bases not matched to a gene: 10. The length of the CDR3 is 16 residues. The CDR3 DNA reads TGTGCCAGCAGCGTGGGTTCTAGCGGGTCTTTCTACGAGCAGTACTTC. As protein: CASSVGSSGSFYEQYF.

This rearrangement joins TRBV10-3 to TRBJ2-5; 12 bases agree with TRBD2. This CDR3 contains 17 residues. The J segment lost 6 bases and the V segment lost 2 bases, leaving 10 bases of the junction unmatched. Per germline, CDR1 ENHRY and CDR2 SYGVKD. DNA of the CDR3: TGTGCCATCAGTGAGCCCCCCCCTAGCGGGGGGGAAAAGACCCAGTACTTC. Its translation: CAISEPPPSGGEKTQYF.